This TCR beta chain came from a study of shared clonotypes between healthy human individuals. Trimming stripped 1 base from V and 3 bases from J, with 13 bases between. Germline assignment: CDR1 SGHRS and CDR2 YFSETQ. This CDR3 is 16 amino acids long. TCRdb keeps only in-frame clones here, not all; method: immunoSEQ multiplex PCR. The data contain over 300,000 clones, around 86% of them seen just once; the ten biggest clones take up about 17%. Healthy adults negative for HIV, lacking recent acute infections or vaccinations, served as donors. Donors comprised only Caucasian adults living in Nashville, Tennessee.

The material sequenced was memory CD8+ T cells sorted from blood. Subset indicated: CD45RO+ cells pooled with CCR7-negative TemRA cells. The clonotype was recovered from a young man in good health. V is TRBV5-1 and J is TRBJ1-4, with D perhaps TRBD1 (6 bases). Written as DNA, the CDR3 is TGCGCCAGCAGCTTGTGGCAGGGGAGGGCTAATGAAAAACTGTTTTTT. Its protein product is CASSLWQGRANEKLFF.